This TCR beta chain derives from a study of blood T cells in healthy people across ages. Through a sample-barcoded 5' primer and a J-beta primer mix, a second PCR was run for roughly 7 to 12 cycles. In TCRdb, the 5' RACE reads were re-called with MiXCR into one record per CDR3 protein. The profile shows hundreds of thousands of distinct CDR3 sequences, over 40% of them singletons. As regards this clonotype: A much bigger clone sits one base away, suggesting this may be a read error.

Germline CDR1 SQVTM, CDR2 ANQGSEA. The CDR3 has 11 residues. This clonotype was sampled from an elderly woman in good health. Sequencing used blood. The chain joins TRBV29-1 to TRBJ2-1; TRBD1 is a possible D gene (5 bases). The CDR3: CSALDTNERFF. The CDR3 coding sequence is TGCAGCGCCCTGGACACAAATGAGCGGTTCTTC.